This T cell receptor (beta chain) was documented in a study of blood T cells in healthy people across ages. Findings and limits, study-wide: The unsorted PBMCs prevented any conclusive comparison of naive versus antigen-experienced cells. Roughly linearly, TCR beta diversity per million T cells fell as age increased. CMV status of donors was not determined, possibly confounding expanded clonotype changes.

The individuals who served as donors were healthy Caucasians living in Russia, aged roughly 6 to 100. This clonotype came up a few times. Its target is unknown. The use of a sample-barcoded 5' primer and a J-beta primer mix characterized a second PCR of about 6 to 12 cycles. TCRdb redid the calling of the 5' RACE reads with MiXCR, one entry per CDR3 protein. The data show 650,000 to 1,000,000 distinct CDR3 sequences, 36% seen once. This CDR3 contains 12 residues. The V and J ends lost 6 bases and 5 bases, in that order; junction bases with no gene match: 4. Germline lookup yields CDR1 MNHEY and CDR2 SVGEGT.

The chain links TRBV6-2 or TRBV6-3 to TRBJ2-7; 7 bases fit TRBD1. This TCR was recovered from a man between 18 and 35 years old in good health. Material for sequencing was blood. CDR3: CASSRQGNEQYF. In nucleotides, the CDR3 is TGTGCCAGCAGCCGACAGGGAAACGAGCAGTACTTC.